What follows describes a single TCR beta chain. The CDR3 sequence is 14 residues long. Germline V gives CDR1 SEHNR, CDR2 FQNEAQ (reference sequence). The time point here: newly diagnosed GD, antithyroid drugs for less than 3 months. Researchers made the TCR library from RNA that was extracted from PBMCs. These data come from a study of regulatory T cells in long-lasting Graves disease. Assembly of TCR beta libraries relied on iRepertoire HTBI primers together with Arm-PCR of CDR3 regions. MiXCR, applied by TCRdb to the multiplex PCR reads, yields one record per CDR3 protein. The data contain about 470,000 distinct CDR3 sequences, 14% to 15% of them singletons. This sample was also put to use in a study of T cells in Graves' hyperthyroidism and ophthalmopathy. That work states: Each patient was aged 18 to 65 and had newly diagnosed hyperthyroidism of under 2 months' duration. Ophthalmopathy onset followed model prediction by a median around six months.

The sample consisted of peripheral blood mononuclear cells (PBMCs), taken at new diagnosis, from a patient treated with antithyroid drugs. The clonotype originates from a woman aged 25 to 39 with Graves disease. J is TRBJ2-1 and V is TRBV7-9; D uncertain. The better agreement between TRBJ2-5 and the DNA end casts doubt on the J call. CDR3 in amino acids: CASSFGQLQETQYF. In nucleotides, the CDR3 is TGTGCCAGCAGCTTTGGGCAGCTTCAAGAGACCCAGTACTTC.